Below are 25 T cell receptor beta chains sequenced from a single sample in a study of blood T cells in healthy people across ages. Primed by a sample-barcoded 5' primer and a J-beta primer mix, a second PCR proceeded for roughly 6 to 12 cycles. TCRdb reprocessed the 5' RACE reads with MiXCR, giving one entry per CDR3 protein. Among about 1.8 million distinct CDR3 sequences listed, just under 50% were seen once. The sample comprised blood. These receptors were obtained from a woman in her forties in good health.

The chain uses TRBV19 and TRBJ1-5; 7 bases match TRBD1. Trimming removed 10 bases from V and 6 bases from J; junction bases left unmatched: 12. This CDR3 region has 14 residues. In germline, CDR1 is LNHDA, CDR2 SQIVND (reference sequence). CDR3 DNA: TGTGCCACAGCGACAGGGAAGGGTATTCAGCCCCAGCATTTT. This sequence encodes CATATGKGIQPQHF.

The chain is built from TRBV4-3 and TRBJ2-1; 8 bases fit TRBD2. The CDR3 totals 17 residues. With V trimmed by 0 bases and J by 7 bases, 11 bases remained unmatched. CDR1 and CDR2 (germline): LGHNA, YSLEER. The CDR3 loop reads CASSQDERGGPGNEQFF. The DNA for the CDR3 is TGCGCCAGCAGCCAAGATGAACGGGGGGGCCCGGGGAATGAGCAGTTCTTC.

The chain carries TRBV3-1 and TRBJ2-3; D not resolved. V gave up 0 bases and J gave up 6 bases, with 13 bases separating them. Germline CDR1 is LGHDT and CDR2 is YNNKEL (reference sequence). CDR3 length equals 15 residues. CDR3 DNA sequence: TGTGCCAGCAGCCAAGAATTCAGTGCTTTGGATACGCAGTATTTT. Its translation is CASSQEFSALDTQYF.

The CDR3 bases are TGTGCCAGCAGCTTAGCAGGGGGCGTCAGTCAGCCCCAGCATTTT. This gives the protein CASSLAGGVSQPQHF. The chain has TRBV7-2 and TRBJ1-5; TRBD1 matches at 7 bases. Trimming removed 0 bases from V and 6 bases from J; junction bases left unmatched: 5. CDR3 size: 15 residues. CDR1 and CDR2 from the germline V gene are SGHTA and FQGNSA.

The V and J genes are TRBV12-3 or TRBV12-4 and TRBJ1-1; unclear D gene. The length of the CDR3 is 14 residues. Trimming shortened V by 4 bases and J by 4 bases, and 13 bases separated the two germline ends. In DNA form, the CDR3 reads TGTGCCAGCAGTTCACCGCCTTGGGGCACTGAAGCTTTCTTT. Its protein product is CASSSPPWGTEAFF.

The V call is TRBV6-5, the J call TRBJ1-2; TRBD1 agrees at 10 bases. CDR3 size: 15 residues. CDR1 MNHEY and CDR2 SVGAGI come from the germline V gene. The ends lost 5 bases at V and 4 bases at J; junction bases unmatched: 7. The CDR3 sequence: CASSVTGGSIYGYTF. In DNA, the CDR3 is TGTGCCAGCAGTGTGACAGGGGGCTCGATCTATGGCTACACCTTC.

In this sample, this clonotype turned up a few times. J is TRBJ2-3 and V is TRBV7-2, with 9 bases identical to TRBD2. Germline V lookup: CDR1 SGHTA, CDR2 FQGNSA. CDR3 length: 16 amino acids. V shed 8 bases and J 0 bases; nucleotides not matched to a gene: 9. The CDR3 nucleotides are TGTGCCAGCGGCCTAGCGGGGTCCCAAAGCACAGATACGCAGTATTTT. Protein: CASGLAGSQSTDTQYF.

This chain connects TRBV27 to TRBJ2-2; tentatively, D is TRBD1 (5 bases). The V end was cut by 6 bases, the J end by 8 bases, with 16 bases between. The germline CDR1 and CDR2 sequences are MNHEY and SMNVEV (reference sequence). The CDR3 has 14 amino acids. CDR3 sequence (DNA): TGTGCCAGCAGCCGACTCACAGGCGAAGGGGAGCTGTTTTTT. Its translation: CASSRLTGEGELFF.

The rearrangement uses TRBV7-2 and TRBJ2-5; a weak D match, TRBD2 (7 bases). Germline V gene sequence: CDR1 SGHTA, CDR2 FQGNSA. Trimming shortened V by 2 bases and J by 0 bases, and 22 bases separated the two germline ends. The CDR3 covers 19 residues. This CDR3 is CASSLKWSGGGGYQETQYF. Written as DNA, the CDR3 is TGTGCCAGCAGCTTAAAATGGTCGGGGGGCGGGGGCTACCAAGAGACCCAGTACTTC. The full variable domain, completed using reference TRBV7-2 and TRBJ2-5, is GAGVSQSPSNKVTEKGKDVELRCDPISGHTALYWYRQSLGQGLEFLIYFQGNSAPDKSGLPSDRFSAERTGGSVSTLTIQRTQQEDSAVYLCASSLKWSGGGGYQETQYFGPGTRLLVL.

The rearrangement uses TRBV27 and TRBJ1-2; 9 nucleotides agree with TRBD1. J gave up 1 base and V 6 bases, and 6 bases lay outside the gene matches. Germline lookup yields CDR1 MNHEY and CDR2 SMNVEV (reference sequence). This CDR3 has 15 residues. The CDR3 loop reads CASSDTGGFNYGYTF. The CDR3 bases are TGTGCCAGCAGCGATACAGGGGGCTTTAACTATGGCTACACCTTC.

The table lists this clonotype with a few counts. J is TRBJ2-5 and V is TRBV12-3 or TRBV12-4, with 8 bases that match TRBD2. The length of the CDR3 is 14 residues. V shed 8 bases and J 7 bases; nucleotides not matched to a gene: 12. Written as DNA, the CDR3 is TGTGCCAGCGGGGCGGCGGGACTAGGTGGGACCCAGTACTTC. It is translated as CASGAAGLGGTQYF.

The chain recombines TRBV14 with TRBJ2-5; 12 bases are a match to TRBD1. The CDR3 has 16 amino acids. V gave up 1 base and J gave up 4 bases; unmatched junction bases: 4. The V gene's germline CDR1 is SGHDN and CDR2 FVKESK. CDR3 amino acids: CASSQVGDRGRETQYF. For the CDR3, the DNA is TGTGCCAGCAGCCAAGTTGGGGACAGGGGGCGAGAGACCCAGTACTTC.

This clonotype was counted between two and nine times. This chain connects TRBV5-1 to TRBJ2-1; 12 positions agree with TRBD2. The germline gives CDR1 SGHRS, CDR2 YFSETQ. The V gene end was trimmed by 0 bases and the J gene end by 7 bases; junction bases not matched to a gene: 8. The CDR3 runs 17 residues. DNA of the CDR3: TGCGCCAGCAGCTTGGCCAAAACTAGCGGGGGGACTAATGAGCAGTTCTTC. It is translated as CASSLAKTSGGTNEQFF.

This clonotype showed up just once. The chain joins TRBV4-1 to TRBJ1-3, with TRBD1 matching over 8 bases. The germline V gene encodes CDR1 MGHRA and CDR2 YSYEKL. The trim removed 1 base at V and 3 bases at J, leaving 2 bases unmatched. There are 15 residues in the CDR3. In nucleotides, the CDR3 is TGCGCCAGCAGCCAAGGCGGACAGGGTGGAAACACCATATATTTT. It yields the protein CASSQGGQGGNTIYF.

This clonotype was counted only a few times. The rearrangement joins TRBV20-1 to TRBJ2-7; weak D call: TRBD1 (6 bases). The V end lost 2 bases, the J end lost 2 bases, and 13 bases lay between the germline ends. The CDR3 contains 14 residues. Per the germline V gene, CDR1 is DFQATT and CDR2 is SNEGSKA (reference sequence). DNA of the CDR3: TGCAGTGCTAGAAATAAACAGGGCCCCTACGAGCAGTACTTC. This codes for CSARNKQGPYEQYF.

This sequence joins TRBV28 and TRBJ2-7, with TRBD2 as a possible D gene (5 bases). The length of the CDR3 is 15 residues. Trimming shortened V by 5 bases and J by 5 bases, and 19 bases separated the two germline ends. Germline CDR1 reads MDHEN; CDR2 reads SYDVKM. The CDR3 nucleotides read TGTGCCAGCAGTGAGGCTGGAGAGGGTAACCACGAGCAGTACTTC. Translated: CASSEAGEGNHEQYF.

The CDR3 here is CASSSTGQGSYEQYF. CDR3 coding DNA: TGTGCCAGCAGTTCGACCGGACAGGGCTCCTACGAGCAGTACTTC. The chain combines TRBV28 with TRBJ2-7; 8 nucleotides match TRBD1. The V segment lost 4 bases and the J segment 0 bases; nucleotides outside the gene matches: 5. Germline V gene sequence: CDR1 MDHEN, CDR2 SYDVKM. The length of the CDR3 is 15 residues.

The chain couples TRBV20-1 to TRBJ2-7; D remains ambiguous. Germline V CDR1 and CDR2: DFQATT, SNEGSKA (reference sequence). Trimming took 0 bases from V and 7 from J, leaving 10 bases between them. The CDR3 has 12 amino acids. The CDR3 spells CSARDSSGEQYF. CDR3 sequence (DNA): TGCAGTGCTAGAGATAGTAGTGGGGAGCAGTACTTC.

This sequence joins TRBV4-2 and TRBJ1-2; TRBD1 is a possible D gene (5 bases). There are 16 residues in the CDR3. The V and J ends lost 0 bases and 2 bases respectively, with 13 bases between them. CDR1 LGHNA and CDR2 YNFKEQ come from the germline V gene. CDR3 coding DNA: TGTGCCAGCAGCCAAGATCTTCAGGGAAAGAACTATGGCTACACCTTC. Protein sequence: CASSQDLQGKNYGYTF.

Worth noting for this clonotype: No conserved phenylalanine or tryptophan ends this CDR3, so it is likely a read error. The V gene is TRBV5-1, the J gene TRBJ1-5, with D possibly TRBD1 on 5 matching bases. The V gene lost 4 bases and the J gene lost 2 bases, with 16 bases spanning the gap. Germline CDR1 SGHRS, CDR2 YFSETQ. The CDR3 has 16 residues. In DNA, the CDR3 is TGCGCCAGCAGCCCGCCCGGGGGGAGGCGCAATCAGCCCCAGCATCTT. It codes for CASSPPGGRRNQPQHL.

This clonotype was counted a few times. This rearrangement joins TRBV21-1 to TRBJ2-3; the table calls TRBD1, which could not be checked here. TRBV21-1 is noted as a pseudogene. This CDR3 is 16 amino acids long. This CDR3 is CASSSRGTLLTDTQYF. The DNA of the CDR3 is TGTGCCAGCAGCTCGCGGGGGACACTCCTTACAGATACGCAGTATTTT.

The chain is built from TRBV18 and TRBJ1-2, with D hard to call. Germline CDR1 reads KGHSH; CDR2 reads LQKENI. CDR3 size: 13 residues. V was trimmed by 2 bases and J by 4 bases, leaving 8 bases between them. DNA of the CDR3: TGTGCCAGCTCACCAAAGGAGAGCTATGGCTACACCTTC. The encoded protein is CASSPKESYGYTF.

This chain connects TRBV29-1 to TRBJ1-2; the match to TRBD1 covers 8 bases. The CDR3 sequence is 16 residues long. With 0 bases clipped from V and 4 bases from J, the junction kept 10 bases outside the gene matches. Germline CDR1 SQVTM, CDR2 ANQGSEA. CDR3 amino acids: CSVEDRDRPDLYGYTF. Written as DNA, the CDR3 is TGCAGCGTTGAAGATCGGGACAGGCCCGACCTCTATGGCTACACCTTC.

The chain links TRBV4-2 to TRBJ1-5; D is possibly TRBD1 (6 bases). The CDR3 is made up of 15 amino acids. The V gene lost 4 bases and the J gene lost 6 bases, with 16 bases spanning the gap. The V gene's germline CDR1 is LGHNA and CDR2 YNFKEQ. The CDR3 loop reads CASSLQGSLGQPQHF. CDR3 DNA: TGTGCCAGCAGCCTGCAGGGGAGTCTGGGTCAGCCCCAGCATTTT.

The V call is TRBV6-2 or TRBV6-3, the J call TRBJ2-1; 8 nucleotides align to TRBD2. V was clipped by 2 bases and J by 5 bases; unmatched bases: 17. Germline CDR1 and CDR2: MNHEY and SVGEGT. The CDR3 spans 19 residues. CDR3 DNA sequence: TGTGCCAGCAGTTACAAACGGGTAAAGGGACGAGCGGGGGACAATGAGCAGTTCTTC. This gives the protein CASSYKRVKGRAGDNEQFF.